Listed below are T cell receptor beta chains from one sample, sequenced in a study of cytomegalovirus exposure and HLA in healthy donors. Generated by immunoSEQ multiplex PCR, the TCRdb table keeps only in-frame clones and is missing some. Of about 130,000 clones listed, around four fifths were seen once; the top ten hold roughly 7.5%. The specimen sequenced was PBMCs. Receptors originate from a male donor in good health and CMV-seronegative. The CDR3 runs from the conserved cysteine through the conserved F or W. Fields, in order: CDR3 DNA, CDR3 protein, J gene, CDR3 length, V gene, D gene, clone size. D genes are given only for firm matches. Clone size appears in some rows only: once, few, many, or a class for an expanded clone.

DNA: TGTGCCAGCAGCCAAGCCAGGGGGGAAGCTTTCTTT
CDR3: CASSQARGEAFF
J: TRBJ1-1
length: 12
V: TRBV14
D: TRBD1
size: .

DNA: TGTGCCAGCAGTTACTCTCAGGGAGGTCCGACTGAAGCTTTCTTT
CDR3: CASSYSQGGPTEAFF
J: TRBJ1-1
length: 15
V: TRBV6-5
D: .
size: .

DNA: TGTGCAACAAGCGGGACAGGGGCCAACTACAATGAGCAGTTCTTC
CDR3: CATSGTGANYNEQFF
J: TRBJ2-1
length: 15
V: TRBV28
D: TRBD1
size: .

DNA: TGTGCCACCAGCAGATTACAGGGGGCTTTCTATGGCTACACCTTC
CDR3: CATSRLQGAFYGYTF
J: TRBJ1-2
length: 15
V: TRBV15
D: TRBD1
size: .

DNA: TGTGCCAGCAGTGAAGCACGGACAGGGGGGCTACCCTACGAGCAGTACTTC
CDR3: CASSEARTGGLPYEQYF
J: TRBJ2-7
length: 17
V: TRBV6-1
D: TRBD1
size: .

DNA: TGTGCCACCAGCAGAGATAGGGGCGTAAGGAGAAATGAGCAGTTCTTC
CDR3: CATSRDRGVRRNEQFF
J: TRBJ2-1
length: 16
V: TRBV15
D: .
size: once

DNA: TGCGCCAGCAGCAAAGGACAGGGCGAAGGCTACACCTTC
CDR3: CASSKGQGEGYTF
J: TRBJ1-2
length: 13
V: TRBV5-1
D: TRBD1
size: .

DNA: TGTGCCTGGAGAGGGGCGGGGCTGGGGTTGTTCTTT
CDR3: CAWRGAGLGLFF
J: TRBJ1-1
length: 12
V: TRBV30
D: .
size: .

DNA: TGTGCTAGTGGTTTGGTAACCGGGACACCCAGGGGCACCGGGGAGCTGTTTTTT
CDR3: CASGLVTGTPRGTGELFF
J: TRBJ2-2
length: 18
V: TRBV12-5
D: .
size: .

DNA: TGTGCCAGCAGTGAGGGTACAGTTCAGCCCCAGCATTTT
CDR3: CASSEGTVQPQHF
J: TRBJ1-5
length: 13
V: TRBV6-1
D: .
size: .

DNA: TGCGCCAGCAGCCAAGCCGGACTAGCGGGGGTCTCAGATACGCAGTATTTT
CDR3: CASSQAGLAGVSDTQYF
J: TRBJ2-3
length: 17
V: TRBV4-3
D: TRBD2
size: once